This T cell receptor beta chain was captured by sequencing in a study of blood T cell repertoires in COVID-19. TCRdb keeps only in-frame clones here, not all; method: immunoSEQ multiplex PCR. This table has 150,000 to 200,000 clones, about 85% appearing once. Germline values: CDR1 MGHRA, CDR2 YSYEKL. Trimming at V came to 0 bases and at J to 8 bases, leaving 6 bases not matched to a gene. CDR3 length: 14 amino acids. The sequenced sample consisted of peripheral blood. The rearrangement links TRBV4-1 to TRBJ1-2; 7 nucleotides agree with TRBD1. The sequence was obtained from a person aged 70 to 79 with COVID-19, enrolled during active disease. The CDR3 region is CASSQEQGTGGYTF. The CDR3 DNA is TGCGCCAGCAGCCAAGAACAGGGGACCGGGGGCTACACCTTC.